Described below is a single TCR beta chain sequence and its context. A much bigger clone sits one base away, suggesting this may be a read error. The authors prepared the TCRbeta library with unique molecular identifiers. MiXCR, applied by TCRdb to the PCR reads, yields one record per CDR3 protein. The sample includes some 250,000 distinct CDR3 sequences, about 12% seen only once; the top ten take approximately 2.4%. The data were taken from a study of T-cell reconstitution after alpha-beta-depleted transplantation in children. This clonotype was sampled from a human donor who donated a stem cell graft to a child with acute lymphoblastic leukemia. Specimen: PBMCs from the stem cell graft donor, collected from the stem cell graft.

CDR3 in amino acids: CANSPDEVNYGYTF. The CDR3 DNA follows: TGTGCCAACAGCCCCGATGAGGTAAACTATGGCTACACCTTC. V is TRBV9 and J is TRBJ1-2; no reliable D call. CDR1 and CDR2 (germline): SGDLS, YYNGEE. The CDR3 is 14 amino acids.